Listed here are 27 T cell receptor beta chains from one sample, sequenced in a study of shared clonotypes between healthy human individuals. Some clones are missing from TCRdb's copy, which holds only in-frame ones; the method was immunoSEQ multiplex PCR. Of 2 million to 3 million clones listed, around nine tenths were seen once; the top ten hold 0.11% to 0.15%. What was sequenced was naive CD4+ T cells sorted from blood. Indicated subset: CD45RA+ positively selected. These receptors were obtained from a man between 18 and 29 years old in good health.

The CDR3 protein is CAWSVLGDGELFF. CDR3 sequence (DNA): TGTGCCTGGAGTGTATTAGGAGACGGGGAGCTGTTTTTT. The chain is built from TRBV30 and TRBJ2-2; D gene ambiguous. The CDR3 is 13 amino acids. Germline V gives CDR1 GTSNPN, CDR2 SVGIG (reference sequence). V was pared by 0 bases and J by 7 bases, with 9 bases between.

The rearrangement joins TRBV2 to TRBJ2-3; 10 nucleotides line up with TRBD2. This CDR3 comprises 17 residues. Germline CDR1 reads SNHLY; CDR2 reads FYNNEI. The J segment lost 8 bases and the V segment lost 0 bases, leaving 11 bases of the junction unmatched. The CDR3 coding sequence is TGTGCCAGCAGTGAAGCGGGGTCTAGCGGGAGATGGGGTACGCAGTATTTT. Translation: CASSEAGSSGRWGTQYF.

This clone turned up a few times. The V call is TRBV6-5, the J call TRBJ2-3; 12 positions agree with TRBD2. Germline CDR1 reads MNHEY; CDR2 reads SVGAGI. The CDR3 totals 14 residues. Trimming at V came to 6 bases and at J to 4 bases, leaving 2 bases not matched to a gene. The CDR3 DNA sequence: TGTGCCAGCAGCCCTAGCGGGGGGGCAGATACGCAGTATTTT. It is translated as CASSPSGGADTQYF.

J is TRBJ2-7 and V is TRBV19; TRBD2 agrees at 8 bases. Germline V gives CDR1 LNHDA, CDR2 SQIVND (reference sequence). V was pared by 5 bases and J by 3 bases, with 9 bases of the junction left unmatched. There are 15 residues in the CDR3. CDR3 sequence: CASSPYGLAGYEQYF. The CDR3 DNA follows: TGTGCCAGTAGTCCGTATGGGCTAGCGGGCTACGAGCAGTACTTC.

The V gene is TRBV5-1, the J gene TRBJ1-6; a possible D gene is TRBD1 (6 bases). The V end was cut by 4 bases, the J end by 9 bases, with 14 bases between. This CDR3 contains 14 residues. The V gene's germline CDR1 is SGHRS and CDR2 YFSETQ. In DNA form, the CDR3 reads TGCGCCAGCAGCCAGGGGACCAGGGCTTCACCCCTCCACTTT. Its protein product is CASSQGTRASPLHF.

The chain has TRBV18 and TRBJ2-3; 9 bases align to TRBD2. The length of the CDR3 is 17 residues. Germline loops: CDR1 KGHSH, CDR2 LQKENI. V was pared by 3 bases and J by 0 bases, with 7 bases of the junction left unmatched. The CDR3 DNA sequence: TGTGCCAGCTCACCCCAGACTAGCGGCAAAAGCACAGATACGCAGTATTTT. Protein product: CASSPQTSGKSTDTQYF.

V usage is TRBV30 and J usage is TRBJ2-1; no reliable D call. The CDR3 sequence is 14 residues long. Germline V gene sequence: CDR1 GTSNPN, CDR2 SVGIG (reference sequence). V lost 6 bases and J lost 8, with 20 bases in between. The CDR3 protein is CACPRALHGHEQFF. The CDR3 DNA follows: TGTGCCTGCCCCCGGGCGCTCCACGGCCATGAGCAGTTCTTC.

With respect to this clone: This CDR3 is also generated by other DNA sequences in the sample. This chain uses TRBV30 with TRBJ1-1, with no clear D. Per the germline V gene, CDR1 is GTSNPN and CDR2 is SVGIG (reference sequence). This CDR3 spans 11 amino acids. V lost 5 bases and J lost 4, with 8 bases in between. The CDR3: CAWSGITEAFF. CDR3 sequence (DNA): TGTGCCTGGTCCGGGATCACTGAAGCTTTCTTT.

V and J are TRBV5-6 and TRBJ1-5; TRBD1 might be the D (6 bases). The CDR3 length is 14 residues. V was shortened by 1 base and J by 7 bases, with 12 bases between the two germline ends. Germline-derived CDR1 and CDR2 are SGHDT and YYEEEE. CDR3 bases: TGTGCCAGCAGCTTGTCAGGGGAGCGCCAGCCCCAGCATTTT. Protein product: CASSLSGERQPQHF.

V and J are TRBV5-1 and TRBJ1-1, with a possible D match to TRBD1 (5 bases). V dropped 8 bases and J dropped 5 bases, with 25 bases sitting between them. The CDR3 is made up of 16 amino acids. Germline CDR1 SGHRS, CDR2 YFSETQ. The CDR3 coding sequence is TGCGCCAGTTCTCGAGGGTCGGACAATGGACGTACTGAAGCTTTCTTT. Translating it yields CASSRGSDNGRTEAFF.

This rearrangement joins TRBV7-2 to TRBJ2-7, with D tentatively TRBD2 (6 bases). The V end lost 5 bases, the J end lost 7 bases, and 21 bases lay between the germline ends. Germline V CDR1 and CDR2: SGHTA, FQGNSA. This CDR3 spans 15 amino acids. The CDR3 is CASSPEGVDSREQYF. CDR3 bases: TGTGCCAGCAGCCCGGAGGGAGTGGATTCGAGAGAGCAGTACTTC.

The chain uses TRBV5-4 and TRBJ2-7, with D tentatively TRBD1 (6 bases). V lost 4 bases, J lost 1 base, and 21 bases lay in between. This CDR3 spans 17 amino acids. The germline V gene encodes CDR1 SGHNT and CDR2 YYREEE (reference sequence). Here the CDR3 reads CASSPGTSRGVSYEQYF. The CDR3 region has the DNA TGTGCCAGCAGCCCCGGGACATCCAGAGGGGTATCCTACGAGCAGTACTTC. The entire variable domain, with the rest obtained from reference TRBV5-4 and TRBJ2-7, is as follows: ETGVTQSPTHLIKTRGQQVTLRCSSQSGHNTVSWYQQALGQGPQFIFQYYREEENGRGNFPPRFSGLQFPNYSSELNVNALELDDSALYLCASSPGTSRGVSYEQYFGPGTRLTVT.

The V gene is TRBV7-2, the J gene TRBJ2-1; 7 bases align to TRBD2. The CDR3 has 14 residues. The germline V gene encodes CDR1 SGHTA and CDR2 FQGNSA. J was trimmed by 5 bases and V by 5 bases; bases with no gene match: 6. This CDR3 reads CASSQAGRDNEQFF. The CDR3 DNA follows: TGTGCCAGCAGCCAAGCAGGGAGGGACAATGAGCAGTTCTTC.

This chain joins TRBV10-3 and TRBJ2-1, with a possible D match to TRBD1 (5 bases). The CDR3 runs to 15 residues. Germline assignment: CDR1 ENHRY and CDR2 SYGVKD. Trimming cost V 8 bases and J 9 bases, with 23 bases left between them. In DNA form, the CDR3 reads TGTGCCATCTCTTTAACGGACACCAGCCCCCGTGAGCAGTTCTTC. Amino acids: CAISLTDTSPREQFF.

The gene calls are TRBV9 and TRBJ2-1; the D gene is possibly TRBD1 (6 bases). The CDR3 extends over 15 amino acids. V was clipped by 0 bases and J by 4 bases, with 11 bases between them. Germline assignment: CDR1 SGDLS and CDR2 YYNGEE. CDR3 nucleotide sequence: TGTGCCAGCAGCGTAGGGCCAGGGGTTTACAATGAGCAGTTCTTC. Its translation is CASSVGPGVYNEQFF.

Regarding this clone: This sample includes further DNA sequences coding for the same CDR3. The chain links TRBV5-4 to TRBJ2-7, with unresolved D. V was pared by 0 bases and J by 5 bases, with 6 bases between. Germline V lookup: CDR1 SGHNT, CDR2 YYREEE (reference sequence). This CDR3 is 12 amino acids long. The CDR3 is CASSLAGHEQYF. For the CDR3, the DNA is TGTGCCAGCAGCTTGGCGGGCCACGAGCAGTACTTC.

CDR3 nucleotide sequence: TGCGCCTCCGGGGGGACCTTATCTGAAAAACTGTTTTTT. It codes for CASGGTLSEKLFF. This chain uses TRBV4-1 with TRBJ1-4; TRBD1 might be the D (5 bases). The germline gives CDR1 MGHRA, CDR2 YSYEKL. With 11 bases removed from V and 7 bases from J, the gap between germline ends came to 17 bases. CDR3 size: 13 residues.

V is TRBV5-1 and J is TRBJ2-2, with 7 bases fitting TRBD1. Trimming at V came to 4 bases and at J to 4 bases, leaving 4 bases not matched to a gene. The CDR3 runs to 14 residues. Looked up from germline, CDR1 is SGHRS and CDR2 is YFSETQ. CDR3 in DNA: TGCGCCAGCAGCAACAGGGGATTCACCGGGGAGCTGTTTTTT. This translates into CASSNRGFTGELFF.

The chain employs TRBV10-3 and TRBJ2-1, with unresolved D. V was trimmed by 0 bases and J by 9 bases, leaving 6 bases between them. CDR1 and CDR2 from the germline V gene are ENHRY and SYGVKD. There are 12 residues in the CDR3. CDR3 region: CAISESAAEQFF. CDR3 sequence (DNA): TGTGCCATCAGTGAGTCGGCCGCTGAGCAGTTCTTC.

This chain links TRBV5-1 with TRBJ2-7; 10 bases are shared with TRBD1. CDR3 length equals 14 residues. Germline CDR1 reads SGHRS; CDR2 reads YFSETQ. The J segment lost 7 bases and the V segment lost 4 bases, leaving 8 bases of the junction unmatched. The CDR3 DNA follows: TGCGCCAGCAGCAGAAGACAGGGGGCCGGTGAGCAGTACTTC. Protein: CASSRRQGAGEQYF.

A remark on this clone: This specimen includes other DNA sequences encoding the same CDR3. The CDR3 loop is CATSRAGSTDTQYF. Written as DNA, the CDR3 is TGTGCCACCAGCAGGGCGGGAAGCACAGATACGCAGTATTTT. V usage is TRBV15 and J usage is TRBJ2-3, with D tentatively TRBD2 (6 bases). V lost 3 bases and J lost 0, with 7 bases in between. Germline V lookup: CDR1 LNHNV, CDR2 YYDKDF (reference sequence). This CDR3 region has 14 residues.

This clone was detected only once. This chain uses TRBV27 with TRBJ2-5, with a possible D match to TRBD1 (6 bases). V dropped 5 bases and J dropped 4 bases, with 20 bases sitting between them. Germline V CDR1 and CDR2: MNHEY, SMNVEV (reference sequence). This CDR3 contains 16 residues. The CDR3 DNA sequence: TGTGCCAGCAGTCCTCCTTGGGACACTTCGAGAGAGACCCAGTACTTC. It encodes CASSPPWDTSRETQYF.

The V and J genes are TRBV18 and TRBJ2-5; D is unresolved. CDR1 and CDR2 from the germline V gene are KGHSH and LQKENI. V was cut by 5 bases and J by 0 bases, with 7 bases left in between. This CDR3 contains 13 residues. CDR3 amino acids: CASSASNQETQYF. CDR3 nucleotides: TGTGCCAGCTCAGCCTCCAACCAAGAGACCCAGTACTTC.

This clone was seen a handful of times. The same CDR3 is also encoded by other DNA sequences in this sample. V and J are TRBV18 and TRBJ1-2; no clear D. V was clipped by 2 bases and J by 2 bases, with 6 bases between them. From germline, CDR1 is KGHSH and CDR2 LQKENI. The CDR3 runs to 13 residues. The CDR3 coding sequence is TGTGCCAGCTCACCATCAGAGAACTATGGCTACACCTTC. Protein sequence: CASSPSENYGYTF.

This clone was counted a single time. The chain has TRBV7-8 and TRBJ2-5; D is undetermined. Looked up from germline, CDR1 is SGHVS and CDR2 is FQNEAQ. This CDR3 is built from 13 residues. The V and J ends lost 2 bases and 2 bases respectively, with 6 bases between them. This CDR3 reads CASSLTRQETQYF. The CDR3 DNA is TGTGCCAGCAGCTTAACAAGACAAGAGACCCAGTACTTC.

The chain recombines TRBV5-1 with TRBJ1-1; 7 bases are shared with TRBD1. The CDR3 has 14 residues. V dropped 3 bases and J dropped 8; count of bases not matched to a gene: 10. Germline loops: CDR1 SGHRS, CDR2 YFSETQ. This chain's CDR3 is CASSSGTDSREAFF. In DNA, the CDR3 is TGCGCCAGCAGCTCCGGGACAGACAGTCGCGAAGCTTTCTTT.

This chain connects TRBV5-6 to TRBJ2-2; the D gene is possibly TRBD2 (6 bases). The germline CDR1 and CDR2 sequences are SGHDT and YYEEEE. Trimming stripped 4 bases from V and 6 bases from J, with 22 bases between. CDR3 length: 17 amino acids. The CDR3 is CASSPRERQGRPGELFF. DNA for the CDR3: TGTGCCAGCAGCCCCCGGGAGCGGCAGGGAAGACCCGGGGAGCTGTTTTTT. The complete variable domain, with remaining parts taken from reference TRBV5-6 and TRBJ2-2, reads DAGVTQSPTHLIKTRGQQVTLRCSPKSGHDTVSWYQQALGQGPQFIFQYYEEEERQRGNFPDRFSGHQFPNYSSELNVNALLLGDSALYLCASSPRERQGRPGELFFGEGSRLTVL.